Below, 2 T cell receptor beta chains from the same sample are listed, as sequenced in a study of identical twins. Each CDR3 protein gets one entry after TCRdb re-called the 5' RACE reads with MiXCR. The data show 450,000 to 600,000 distinct CDR3 sequences, about 20% seen once. These data were likewise used in another study, on yellow fever vaccine responses in identical twins.

Sequenced sample: CD4+ T cells sorted from blood. These TCRs come from a woman aged 18-30 years in good health.

V and J are TRBV20-1 and TRBJ2-1; 11 nucleotides align to TRBD2. CDR1 DFQATT and CDR2 SNEGSKA come from the germline V gene (reference sequence). V lost 1 base to trimming and J lost 4 bases; unmatched junction nucleotides: 12. The CDR3 contains 18 residues. CDR3 DNA sequence: TGCAGTGCTAGAGCGGAATTACTAGCGGGAGCCTTGTACAATGAGCAGTTCTTC. Translated: CSARAELLAGALYNEQFF.

This clonotype was detected only once. This chain joins TRBV7-8 and TRBJ2-3, with D possibly matching TRBD1 (5 bases). CDR3 length: 15 residues. The V end was cut by 5 bases, the J end by 4 bases, with 16 bases between. Germline CDR1 reads SGHVS; CDR2 reads FQNEAQ. The DNA of the CDR3 is TGTGCCAGCAGCCTGACAGTCATAAGGGCAGATACGCAGTATTTT. It codes for CASSLTVIRADTQYF.